The 21 T cell receptor beta chains below come from one sample, sequenced in a study of blood T cell repertoires in COVID-19. TCRdb's table, derived via immunoSEQ multiplex PCR, lists solely in-frame clones and lacks some. The repertoire holds under 80,000 clones, with less than 80% as singletons. The specimen was peripheral blood. The receptors stem from a human donor in a cohort sampled during active COVID-19.

This chain connects TRBV19 to TRBJ2-7; D uncertain. The V and J ends lost 7 bases and 3 bases respectively, with 19 bases between them. This CDR3 is built from 15 residues. CDR1 is LNHDA, CDR2 SQIVND, per germline (reference sequence). CDR3 sequence reads: CASIALPTHYYEQYF. The CDR3 region has the DNA TGTGCCAGTATCGCTCTCCCTACCCACTACTACGAGCAGTACTTC.

The gene calls are TRBV27 and TRBJ2-7; D is possibly TRBD2 (6 bases). Germline V CDR1 and CDR2: MNHEY, SMNVEV (reference sequence). The CDR3 has 14 amino acids. The V end was cut by 3 bases, the J end by 3 bases, with 12 bases between. The CDR3: CASSFVREHYEQYF. The CDR3 bases are TGTGCCAGCAGTTTTGTTCGGGAGCACTACGAGCAGTACTTC.

V is TRBV24-1 and J is TRBJ1-2; no firm D call. Deletions cut 4 bases from V and 7 bases from J, with 15 bases between. CDR3 length: 14 amino acids. CDR1 is KGHDR and CDR2 is SFDVKD in the germline V gene. CDR3 protein: CATSDTLWSGGYTF. The CDR3 region has the DNA TGTGCCACCAGTGACACGCTCTGGAGCGGTGGCTACACCTTC.

The chain joins TRBV5-1 to TRBJ1-2, with TRBD1 identical over 7 bases. The CDR3 length is 13 residues. CDR1 and CDR2 (germline): SGHRS, YFSETQ. Trimming removed 3 bases from V and 7 bases from J; junction bases left unmatched: 6. This CDR3 reads CASSSGTVGGYTF. As DNA, the CDR3 is TGCGCCAGCAGCTCGGGGACAGTCGGTGGCTACACCTTC.

This clone was detected only a few times. The chain combines TRBV2 with TRBJ1-3; D remains unclear. The CDR3 is 15 residues long. Germline V gene data show CDR1 as SNHLY and CDR2 as FYNNEI. V was clipped by 5 bases and J by 1 base, with 12 bases between them. Written as DNA, the CDR3 is TGTGCCAGCAGTACCTATATGAGGTCTGGAAACACCATATATTTT. Its protein product is CASSTYMRSGNTIYF.

The chain uses TRBV9 and TRBJ2-3; TRBD2 might be the D (5 bases). Germline assignment: CDR1 SGDLS and CDR2 YYNGEE. Trimming stripped 0 bases from V and 3 bases from J, with 11 bases between. The CDR3 has 15 amino acids. Written as DNA, the CDR3 is TGTGCCAGCAGCGTAGGAGAGCGGAAAACAGATACGCAGTATTTT. Encoded protein: CASSVGERKTDTQYF.

V gene TRBV20-1 combines with J gene TRBJ2-5, with 14 nucleotides matching TRBD2. Per germline, CDR1 DFQATT and CDR2 SNEGSKA (reference sequence). CDR3 length equals 18 residues. V dropped 3 bases and J dropped 5; count of bases not matched to a gene: 14. This chain's CDR3 is CSASDKGLAGGLVETQYF. The CDR3, as DNA: TGCAGTGCTAGTGATAAAGGACTAGCGGGAGGCTTGGTTGAGACCCAGTACTTC.

Points on this clone: Sequence at one end of the junction differs from germline and may be a read error. This chain uses TRBV19 with TRBJ1-1; D may be TRBD1 (6 bases). This CDR3 contains 15 residues. Per germline, CDR1 LNHDA and CDR2 SQIVND (reference sequence). This CDR3 reads CASSIGGRTNTEAFF. Written as DNA, the CDR3 is TGTGCCAGCAGTATTGGGGGCCGAACGAACACTGAAGCTTTCTTT.

V usage is TRBV7-3 and J usage is TRBJ2-1; 12 bases line up with TRBD1. The V and J ends lost 4 bases and 6 bases, in that order; junction bases with no gene match: 1. CDR3 length: 14 residues. Germline CDR1 reads SGHTA; CDR2 reads FQGTGA. DNA of the CDR3: TGTGCCAGCAGCTCGGGACAGGGGGCCAATGAGCAGTTCTTC. Its protein is CASSSGQGANEQFF.

The V gene is TRBV5-1, the J gene TRBJ2-2; 12 bases align to TRBD2. The germline V gene has CDR1 SGHRS and CDR2 YFSETQ. V lost 6 bases to trimming and J lost 1 base; unmatched junction nucleotides: 10. The CDR3 is 18 amino acids. The CDR3 protein is CASTRQPGLAGNTGELFF. CDR3 coding DNA: TGCGCCAGCACCCGACAACCGGGACTAGCGGGGAACACCGGGGAGCTGTTTTTT.

This rearrangement joins TRBV27 to TRBJ1-5; a possible D gene is TRBD1 (6 bases). The CDR3 length is 14 residues. Trimming cost V 3 bases and J 1 base, with 7 bases left between them. Germline-derived CDR1 and CDR2 are MNHEY and SMNVEV (reference sequence). This chain's CDR3 is CASSFGQSNQPQHF. DNA for the CDR3: TGTGCCAGCAGTTTCGGACAGAGCAATCAGCCCCAGCATTTT.

The chain employs TRBV30 and TRBJ1-3; a weak D match, TRBD1 (5 bases). The CDR3 is 16 amino acids. The germline CDR1 and CDR2 sequences are GTSNPN and SVGIG (reference sequence). The V end was cut by 4 bases, the J end by 2 bases, with 18 bases between. The DNA for the CDR3 is TGTGCCTGGATTTTCACACAGGTAAGAGCTGGAAACACCATATATTTT. It translates to CAWIFTQVRAGNTIYF. The full variable domain, its missing parts supplied by reference TRBV30 and TRBJ1-3, is SQTIHQWPATLVQPVGSPLSLECTVEGTSNPNLYWYRQAAGRGLQLLFYSVGIGQISSEVPQNLSASRPQDRQFILSSKKLLLSDSGFYLCAWIFTQVRAGNTIYFGEGSWLTVV.

J is TRBJ1-5 and V is TRBV24-1; TRBD1 matches 7 bases. CDR1 KGHDR and CDR2 SFDVKD come from the germline V gene. V shed 3 bases, J shed 3 bases, and the junction held 10 bases outside the gene matches. This CDR3 comprises 17 residues. Written as DNA, the CDR3 is TGTGCCACCAGTGATGCAAACTACAGGGGAGACAATCAGCCCCAGCATTTT. This gives the protein CATSDANYRGDNQPQHF.

The genes are TRBV9 and TRBJ2-2; 10 bases align to TRBD2. CDR3 length equals 18 residues. Germline-derived CDR1 and CDR2 are SGDLS and YYNGEE. The junction had 13 bases not matched to a gene; V was cut back by 3 bases and J by 5 bases. CDR3 DNA sequence: TGTGCCAGCAGCGACCCCCTAGGAAGCGGGAGGGCGACCGGGGAGCTGTTTTTT. As protein: CASSDPLGSGRATGELFF.

The chain couples TRBV7-9 to TRBJ1-2; TRBD1 matches 8 bases. The germline CDR1 and CDR2 sequences are SEHNR and FQNEAQ (reference sequence). Trimming at V came to 4 bases and at J to 7 bases, leaving 8 bases not matched to a gene. The CDR3 contains 14 residues. The DNA of the CDR3 is TGTGCCAGCAGCTCGTCAGGGGGCGTTCTTGGCTACACCTTC. Translating it yields CASSSSGGVLGYTF.

J is TRBJ2-7 and V is TRBV5-1; D is perhaps TRBD2 (7 bases). The V end lost 5 bases, the J end lost 3 bases, and 15 bases lay between the germline ends. The germline gives CDR1 SGHRS, CDR2 YFSETQ. There are 14 residues in the CDR3. Written as DNA, the CDR3 is TGCGCCAGCAGACAGGGCGGGAGCGGCTACGAGCAGTACTTC. Translating gives CASRQGGSGYEQYF.

This chain links TRBV7-2 with TRBJ1-2, with D uncertain. V lost 5 bases and J 8 bases, leaving 15 bases between the germline ends. The V gene's germline CDR1 is SGHTA and CDR2 FQGNSA. The CDR3 sequence is 13 residues long. The CDR3 nucleotides are TGTGCCAGCAGCCCAACGTCCCAGTCCGGCTACACCTTC. Translation gives CASSPTSQSGYTF.

V gene TRBV28 combines with J gene TRBJ2-3, with TRBD2 matching 7 bases. The junction had 4 bases not matched to a gene; V was cut back by 3 bases and J by 1 base. The CDR3 is 15 residues long. Per the germline V gene, CDR1 is MDHEN and CDR2 is SYDVKM. The CDR3 reads CASSLAGVGTDTQYF. The CDR3 DNA sequence: TGTGCCAGCAGTTTGGCGGGAGTGGGCACAGATACGCAGTATTTT.

J is TRBJ2-2 and V is TRBV9; 7 nucleotides align to TRBD1. The CDR3 is 16 amino acids. Germline V gene sequence: CDR1 SGDLS, CDR2 YYNGEE. The V segment lost 0 bases and the J segment 6 bases; nucleotides outside the gene matches: 8. CDR3: CASSVGRTGRSGELFF. The CDR3 coding sequence is TGTGCCAGCAGCGTAGGACGGACAGGTCGGTCCGGGGAGCTGTTTTTT. Using reference TRBV9 and TRBJ2-2 for the parts outside the CDR3, the full variable domain is DSGVTQTPKHLITATGQRVTLRCSPRSGDLSVYWYQQSLDQGLQFLIQYYNGEERAKGNILERFSAQQFPDLHSELNLSSLELGDSALYFCASSVGRTGRSGELFFGEGSRLTVL.

The chain is built from TRBV30 and TRBJ2-1, with D unresolved. The length of the CDR3 is 12 residues. V lost 2 bases, J lost 8 bases, and 10 bases lay in between. The germline gives CDR1 GTSNPN, CDR2 SVGIG (reference sequence). CDR3 bases: TGTGCCTGGAGTCCCCTTCGGGATGAGCAGTTCTTC. Its translation: CAWSPLRDEQFF.

The chain has TRBV19 and TRBJ1-2, with 7 bases that match TRBD1. J was trimmed by 6 bases and V by 7 bases; bases with no gene match: 11. CDR3 length equals 14 residues. The germline CDR1 and CDR2 sequences are LNHDA and SQIVND (reference sequence). CDR3 amino acids: CASTPDRFKNGYTF. CDR3 nucleotide sequence: TGTGCCAGTACCCCGGACAGGTTTAAGAATGGCTACACCTTC.